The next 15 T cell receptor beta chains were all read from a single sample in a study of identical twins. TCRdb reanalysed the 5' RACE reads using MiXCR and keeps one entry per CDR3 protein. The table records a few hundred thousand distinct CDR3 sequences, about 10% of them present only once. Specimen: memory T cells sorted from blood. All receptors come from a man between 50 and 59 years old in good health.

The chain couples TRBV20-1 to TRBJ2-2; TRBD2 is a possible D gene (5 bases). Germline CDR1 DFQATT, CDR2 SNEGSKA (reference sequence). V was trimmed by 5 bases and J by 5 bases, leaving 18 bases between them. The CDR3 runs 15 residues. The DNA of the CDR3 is TGCAGTGCTTCTCTTGTTGGGCGGGCTACCGGGGAGCTGTTTTTT. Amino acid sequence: CSASLVGRATGELFF.

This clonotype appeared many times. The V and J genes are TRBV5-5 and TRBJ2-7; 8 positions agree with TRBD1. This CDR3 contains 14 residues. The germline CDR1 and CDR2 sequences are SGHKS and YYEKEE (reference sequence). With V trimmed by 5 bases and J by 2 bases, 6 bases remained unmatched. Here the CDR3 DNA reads TGTGCCAGCAGGACCGGGACAGGACCCTACGAGCAGTACTTC. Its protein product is CASRTGTGPYEQYF.

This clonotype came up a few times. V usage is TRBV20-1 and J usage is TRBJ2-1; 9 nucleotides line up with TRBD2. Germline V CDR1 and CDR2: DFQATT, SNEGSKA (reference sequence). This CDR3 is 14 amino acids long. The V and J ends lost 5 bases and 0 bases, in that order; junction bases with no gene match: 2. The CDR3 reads CSAYSGSSYNEQFF. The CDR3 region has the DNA TGCAGTGCTTATAGCGGGAGCTCCTACAATGAGCAGTTCTTC.

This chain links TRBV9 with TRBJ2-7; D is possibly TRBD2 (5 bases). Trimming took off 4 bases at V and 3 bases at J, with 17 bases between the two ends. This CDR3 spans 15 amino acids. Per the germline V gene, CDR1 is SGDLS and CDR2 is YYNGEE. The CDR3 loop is CASSSEASHYYEQYF. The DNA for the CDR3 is TGTGCCAGCAGCTCCGAGGCTAGCCACTACTACGAGCAGTACTTC.

The CDR3 sequence: CSVEIGTQREKLFF. In nucleotides, the CDR3 is TGCAGCGTAGAGATTGGGACCCAGAGGGAAAAACTGTTTTTT. The chain recombines TRBV29-1 with TRBJ1-4, with TRBD1 as a possible D gene (5 bases). Trimming pared 6 bases from V and 8 bases from J, leaving 19 bases between. The germline CDR1 and CDR2 sequences are SQVTM and ANQGSEA. The CDR3 sequence is 14 residues long.

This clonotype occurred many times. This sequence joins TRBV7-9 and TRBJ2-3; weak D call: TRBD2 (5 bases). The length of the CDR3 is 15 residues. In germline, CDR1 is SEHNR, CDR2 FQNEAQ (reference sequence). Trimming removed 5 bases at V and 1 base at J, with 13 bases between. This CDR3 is CASSPSGRRTDTQYF. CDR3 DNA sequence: TGTGCCAGCAGCCCGTCTGGGAGACGCACAGATACGCAGTATTTT.

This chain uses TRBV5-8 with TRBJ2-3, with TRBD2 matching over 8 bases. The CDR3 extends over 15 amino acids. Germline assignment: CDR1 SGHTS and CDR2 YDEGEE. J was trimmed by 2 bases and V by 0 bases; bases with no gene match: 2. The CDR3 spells CASSLAAGATDTQYF. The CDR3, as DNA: TGTGCCAGCAGCTTGGCAGCGGGGGCCACAGATACGCAGTATTTT.

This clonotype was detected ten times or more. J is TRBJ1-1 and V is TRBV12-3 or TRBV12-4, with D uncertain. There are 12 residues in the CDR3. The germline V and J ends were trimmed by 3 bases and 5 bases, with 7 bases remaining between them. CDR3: CASSLRRTEAFF. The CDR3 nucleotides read TGTGCCAGCAGTTTGAGGAGGACTGAAGCTTTCTTT.

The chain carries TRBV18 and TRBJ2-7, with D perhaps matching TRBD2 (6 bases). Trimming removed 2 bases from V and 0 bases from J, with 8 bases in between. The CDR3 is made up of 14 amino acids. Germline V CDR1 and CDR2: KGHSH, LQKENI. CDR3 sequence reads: CASSPREVSYEQYF. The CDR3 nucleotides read TGTGCCAGCTCACCAAGGGAGGTCTCCTACGAGCAGTACTTC.

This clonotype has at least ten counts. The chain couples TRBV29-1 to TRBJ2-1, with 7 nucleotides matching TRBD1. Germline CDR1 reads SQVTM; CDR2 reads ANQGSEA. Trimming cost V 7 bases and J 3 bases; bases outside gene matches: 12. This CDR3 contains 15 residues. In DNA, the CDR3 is TGCAGCGCTGAGGGTGGACAGGCGAACTACAATGAGCAGTTCTTC. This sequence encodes CSAEGGQANYNEQFF.

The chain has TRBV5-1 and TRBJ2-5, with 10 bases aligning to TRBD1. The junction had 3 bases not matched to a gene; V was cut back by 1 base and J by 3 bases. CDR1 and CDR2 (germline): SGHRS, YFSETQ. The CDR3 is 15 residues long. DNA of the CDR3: TGCGCCAGCAGCTTGTACGGGACAGGGGAAGAGACCCAGTACTTC. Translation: CASSLYGTGEETQYF.

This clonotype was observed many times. CDR3 bases: TGTGCCAGCAGCGTAGAAGGGCTAGTCTACAATGAGCAGTTCTTC. Translated: CASSVEGLVYNEQFF. The gene calls are TRBV9 and TRBJ2-1; D uncertain. The CDR3 has 15 amino acids. The V end lost 0 bases, the J end lost 3 bases, and 10 bases lay between the germline ends. CDR1 and CDR2 (germline): SGDLS, YYNGEE.

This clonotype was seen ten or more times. The DNA for the CDR3 is TGTGCCACCACTAGTAGCGGGACAGAGAACACTGAAGCTTTCTTT. This gives the protein CATTSSGTENTEAFF. The chain joins TRBV2 to TRBJ1-1, with TRBD1 identical over 7 bases. The CDR3 has 15 residues. Germline CDR1 and CDR2: SNHLY and FYNNEI. The J segment lost 1 base and the V segment lost 10 bases, leaving 12 bases of the junction unmatched.

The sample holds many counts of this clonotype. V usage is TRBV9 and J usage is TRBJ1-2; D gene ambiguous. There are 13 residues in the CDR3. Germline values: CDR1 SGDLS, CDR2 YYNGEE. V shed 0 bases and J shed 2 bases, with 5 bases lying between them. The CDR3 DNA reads TGTGCCAGCAGCGTAGCGGTAAACTATGGCTACACCTTC. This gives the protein CASSVAVNYGYTF.

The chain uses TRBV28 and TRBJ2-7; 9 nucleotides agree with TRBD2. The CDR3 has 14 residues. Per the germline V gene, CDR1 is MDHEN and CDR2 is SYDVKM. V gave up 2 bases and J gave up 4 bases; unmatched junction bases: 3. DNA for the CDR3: TGTGCCAGCAGTTTAGGGACTAGCAATTACGAGCAGTACTTC. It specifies CASSLGTSNYEQYF.